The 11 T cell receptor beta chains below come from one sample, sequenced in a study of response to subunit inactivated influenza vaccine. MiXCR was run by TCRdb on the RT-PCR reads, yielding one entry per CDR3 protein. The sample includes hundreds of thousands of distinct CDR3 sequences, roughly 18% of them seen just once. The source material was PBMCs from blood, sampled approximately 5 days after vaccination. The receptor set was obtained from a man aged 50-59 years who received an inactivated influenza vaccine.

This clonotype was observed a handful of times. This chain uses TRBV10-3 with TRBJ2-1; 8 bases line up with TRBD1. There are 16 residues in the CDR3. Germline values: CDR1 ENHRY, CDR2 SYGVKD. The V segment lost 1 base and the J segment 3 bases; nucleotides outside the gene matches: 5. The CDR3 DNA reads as TGTGCCATCAGTGAGTGGGATACAGGGGGCTACAATGAGCAGTTCTTC. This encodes CAISEWDTGGYNEQFF.

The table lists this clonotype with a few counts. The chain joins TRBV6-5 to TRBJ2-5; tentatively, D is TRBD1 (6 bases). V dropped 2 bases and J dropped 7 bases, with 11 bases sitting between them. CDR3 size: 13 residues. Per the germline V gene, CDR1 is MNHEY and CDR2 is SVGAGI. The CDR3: CASSYPDRGTQYF. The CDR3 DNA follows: TGTGCCAGCAGTTACCCGGACAGAGGGACCCAGTACTTC.

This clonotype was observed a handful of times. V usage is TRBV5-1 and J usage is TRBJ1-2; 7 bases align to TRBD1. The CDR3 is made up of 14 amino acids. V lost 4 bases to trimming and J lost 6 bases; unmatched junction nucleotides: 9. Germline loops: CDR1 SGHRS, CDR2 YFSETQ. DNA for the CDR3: TGCGCCAGCAGCCCCTTCGACAGGGATAATGGCTACACCTTC. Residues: CASSPFDRDNGYTF.

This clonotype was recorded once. The DNA of the CDR3 is TGTGCCATCAGTGAGTCGTTAGGATTACCTTCCCAAGAGACCCAGTACTTC. Its translation is CAISESLGLPSQETQYF. The genes are TRBV10-3 and TRBJ2-5; D call uncertain. The CDR3 loop spans 17 amino acids. Germline V CDR1 and CDR2: ENHRY, SYGVKD. Trimming stripped 0 bases from V and 1 base from J, with 15 bases between.

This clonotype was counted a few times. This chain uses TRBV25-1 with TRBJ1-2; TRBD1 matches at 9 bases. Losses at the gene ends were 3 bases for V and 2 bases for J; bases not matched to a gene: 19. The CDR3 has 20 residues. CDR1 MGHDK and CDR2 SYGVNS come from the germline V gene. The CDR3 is CASSEEDGTGTGRPNYGYTF. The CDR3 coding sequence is TGTGCCAGCAGTGAGGAGGATGGTACCGGGACAGGGAGGCCCAACTATGGCTACACCTTC.

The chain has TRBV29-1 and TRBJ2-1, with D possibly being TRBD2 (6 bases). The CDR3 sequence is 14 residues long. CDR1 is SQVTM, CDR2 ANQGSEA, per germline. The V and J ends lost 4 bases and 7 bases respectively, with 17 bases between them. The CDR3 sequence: CSVGTSSGGNEQFF. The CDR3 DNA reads TGCAGCGTTGGGACCTCGAGTGGAGGGAATGAGCAGTTCTTC.

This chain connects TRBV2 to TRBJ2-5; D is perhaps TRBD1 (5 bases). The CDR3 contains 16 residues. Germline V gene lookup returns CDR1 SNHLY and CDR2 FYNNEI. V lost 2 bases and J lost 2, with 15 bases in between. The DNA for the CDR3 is TGTGCCAGCAGTGAATGGCAAATCACAGGTCAAGAGACCCAGTACTTC. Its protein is CASSEWQITGQETQYF.

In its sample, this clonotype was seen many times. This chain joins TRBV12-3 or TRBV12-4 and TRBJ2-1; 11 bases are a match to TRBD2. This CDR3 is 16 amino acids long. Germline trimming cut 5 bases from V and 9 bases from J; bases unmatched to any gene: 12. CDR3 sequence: CASSPGLADLRGEQFF. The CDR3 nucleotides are TGTGCCAGCAGTCCGGGACTAGCGGACCTCCGGGGTGAGCAGTTCTTC.

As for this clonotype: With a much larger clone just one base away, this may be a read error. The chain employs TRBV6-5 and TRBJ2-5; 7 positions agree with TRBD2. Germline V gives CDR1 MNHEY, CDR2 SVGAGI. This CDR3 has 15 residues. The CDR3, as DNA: TGTGCCAGAAGTTACTCGTGGGGGGGACAAGAGACCCAGTACTTC. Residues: CARSYSWGGQETQYF.

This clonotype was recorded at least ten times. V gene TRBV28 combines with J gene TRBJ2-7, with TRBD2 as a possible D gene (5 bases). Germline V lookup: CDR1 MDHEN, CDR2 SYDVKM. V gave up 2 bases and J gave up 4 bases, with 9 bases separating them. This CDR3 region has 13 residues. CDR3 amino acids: CASSLGWEYEQYF. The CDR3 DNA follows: TGTGCCAGCAGTTTAGGTTGGGAGTACGAGCAGTACTTC.

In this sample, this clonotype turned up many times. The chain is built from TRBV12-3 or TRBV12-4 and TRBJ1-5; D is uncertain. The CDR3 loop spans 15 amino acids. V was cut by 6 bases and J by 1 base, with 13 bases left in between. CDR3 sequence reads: CASRTTYISNQPQHF. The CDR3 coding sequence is TGTGCCAGCAGGACTACATATATCAGCAATCAGCCCCAGCATTTT.